What follows are 30 T cell receptor beta chains derived from one specimen sequenced in a study of blood T cell repertoires in COVID-19. Sequencing used immunoSEQ multiplex PCR; TCRdb keeps in-frame clones, though not all of them. The sample carries some 200,000 clones, roughly nine tenths recorded once. What was sequenced was peripheral blood. These receptors came from a woman between 65 and 79 years old with acute or convalescent COVID-19.

The V call is TRBV7-2, the J call TRBJ2-7; 11 nucleotides agree with TRBD2. Germline V gives CDR1 SGHTA, CDR2 FQGNSA. The CDR3 sequence is 15 residues long. After removal of 6 bases from V and 3 bases from J, the junction contained 7 bases not matched to a gene. The CDR3 bases are TGTGCCAGCAGGACTGGACTAGCGGGTCTCTACGAGCAGTACTTC. This sequence encodes CASRTGLAGLYEQYF.

CDR3 in amino acids: CASSRDSLNYGYTF. CDR3 nucleotides: TGCGCCAGCAGCCGGGACAGCCTAAACTATGGCTACACCTTC. The chain recombines TRBV5-1 with TRBJ1-2, with 7 nucleotides matching TRBD1. After removal of 4 bases from V and 2 bases from J, the junction contained 5 bases not matched to a gene. The CDR3 contains 14 residues. Per the germline V gene, CDR1 is SGHRS and CDR2 is YFSETQ.

A note on this clone: At the DNA level, this CDR3 is encoded by other sequences in the same sample as well. This chain links TRBV9 with TRBJ2-1; 10 bases match TRBD2. The junction had 1 base not matched to a gene; V was cut back by 4 bases and J by 0 bases. The CDR3 consists of 15 residues. CDR1 SGDLS and CDR2 YYNGEE come from the germline V gene. The CDR3 loop reads CASSPSGSSYNEQFF. The DNA for the CDR3 is TGTGCCAGCAGCCCTAGCGGGAGCTCCTACAATGAGCAGTTCTTC.

CDR3 residues: CASRRSGNYNEQFF. In DNA form, the CDR3 reads TGTGCCAGCAGGAGGAGCGGGAACTACAATGAGCAGTTCTTC. The chain couples TRBV5-8 to TRBJ2-1; 7 bases align to TRBD2. CDR3 length: 14 amino acids. Germline lookup yields CDR1 SGHTS and CDR2 YDEGEE. V lost 5 bases and J lost 3; bases outside the gene matches: 5. Together with reference TRBV5-8 and TRBJ2-1, the CDR3 gives the full variable domain: EAGVTQSPTHLIKTRGQQATLRCSPISGHTSVYWYQQALGLGLQFLLWYDEGEERNRGNFPPRFSGRQFPNYSSELNVNALELEDSALYLCASRRSGNYNEQFFGPGTRLTVL.

The V call is TRBV2, the J call TRBJ1-1; D perhaps matches TRBD1 (6 bases). The CDR3 consists of 17 residues. The germline V gene encodes CDR1 SNHLY and CDR2 FYNNEI. V shed 3 bases and J shed 3 bases, with 20 bases lying between them. CDR3 bases: TGTGCCAGCAGTGACGGTAGGGGCCCCAGGGGATACACTGAAGCTTTCTTT. Encoded protein: CASSDGRGPRGYTEAFF.

This clone was detected only a few times. This chain uses TRBV5-4 with TRBJ1-5, with 7 bases that match TRBD1. In germline, CDR1 is SGHNT, CDR2 YYREEE (reference sequence). V shed 4 bases, J shed 2 bases, and the junction held 3 bases outside the gene matches. The CDR3 consists of 14 residues. This CDR3 is CASSRDRGNQPQHF. The CDR3 DNA sequence: TGTGCCAGCAGCCGGGACAGAGGCAATCAGCCCCAGCATTTT.

The V call is TRBV5-1, the J call TRBJ2-5; 12 bases fit TRBD2. Germline values: CDR1 SGHRS, CDR2 YFSETQ. This CDR3 spans 17 amino acids. With 2 bases clipped from V and 1 base from J, the junction kept 6 bases outside the gene matches. This chain's CDR3 is CASSFGLTSGGQETQYF. The CDR3 region has the DNA TGCGCCAGCAGCTTTGGGTTGACTAGCGGGGGCCAAGAGACCCAGTACTTC.

V gene TRBV20-1 combines with J gene TRBJ2-4; possibly TRBD1 for D (5 bases). Trimming pared 3 bases from V and 0 bases from J, leaving 9 bases between. Germline CDR1 DFQATT, CDR2 SNEGSKA (reference sequence). This CDR3 is built from 14 residues. CDR3 bases: TGCAGTGCTAGTCAGGGTCTAGCCAAAAACATTCAGTACTTC. It encodes CSASQGLAKNIQYF.

This clone was seen at least ten times. J is TRBJ2-7 and V is TRBV5-1, with D possibly TRBD1 on 5 matching bases. CDR3 length equals 13 residues. V was cut by 4 bases and J by 2 bases, with 10 bases left in between. Per germline, CDR1 SGHRS and CDR2 YFSETQ. Here the CDR3 reads CASSQGSTYEQYF. In nucleotides, the CDR3 is TGCGCCAGCAGCCAGGGATCTACCTACGAGCAGTACTTC.

In this sample, this clone turned up once. The chain joins TRBV28 to TRBJ1-6; 7 bases are shared with TRBD1. V lost 2 bases, J lost 9 bases, and 10 bases stayed unmatched. Germline V CDR1 and CDR2: MDHEN, SYDVKM. The CDR3 runs 16 residues. The CDR3 bases are TGTGCCAGCAGTTTAGGCACCCAGGGGGTTGGTTCACCCCTCCACTTT. Protein product: CASSLGTQGVGSPLHF.

J is TRBJ2-7 and V is TRBV29-1; 8 positions match TRBD2. CDR3 length equals 15 residues. Germline CDR1 is SQVTM and CDR2 is ANQGSEA. J lost 4 bases, V lost 7 bases, and 15 bases had no gene match. The CDR3 coding sequence is TGCAGCGCCTCGAACGCGGGGGGAAGGGGGTACGAGCAGTACTTC. It encodes CSASNAGGRGYEQYF.

This chain joins TRBV6-1 and TRBJ1-5; no clear D gene. CDR1 and CDR2 from the germline V gene are MNHNS and SASEGT. The CDR3 runs to 14 residues. V lost 1 base to trimming and J lost 6 bases, with 10 bases between them. The CDR3: CASSEGSGGQPQHF. Written as DNA, the CDR3 is TGTGCCAGCAGTGAAGGATCGGGAGGTCAGCCCCAGCATTTT.

This clone was observed a single time. The gene calls are TRBV7-9 and TRBJ1-2; D possibly corresponds to TRBD1 (6 bases). Trimming pared 5 bases from V and 4 bases from J, leaving 17 bases between. The CDR3 is 15 residues long. In germline, CDR1 is SEHNR, CDR2 FQNEAQ (reference sequence). The CDR3 nucleotides read TGTGCCAGCAGCCCCGAGAGAGGACAGATCTATGGCTACACCTTC. It specifies CASSPERGQIYGYTF.

The chain links TRBV2 to TRBJ2-7; tentative D call: TRBD1 (6 bases). The V end was cut by 6 bases, the J end by 2 bases, with 8 bases between. The CDR3 consists of 12 residues. Germline values: CDR1 SNHLY, CDR2 FYNNEI. The CDR3 spells CASRRGTYEQYF. CDR3 nucleotides: TGTGCCAGCAGGAGGGGGACCTACGAGCAGTACTTC.

The V call is TRBV5-6, the J call TRBJ1-5, with a weak D call TRBD1 (5 bases). Trimming took off 0 bases at V and 0 bases at J, with 16 bases between the two ends. This CDR3 has 18 residues. Germline CDR1 and CDR2: SGHDT and YYEEEE. CDR3 protein: CASSLGGARSYSNQPQHF. The CDR3 DNA reads as TGTGCCAGCAGCTTGGGCGGGGCCCGATCCTATAGCAATCAGCCCCAGCATTTT.

The chain links TRBV12-3 or TRBV12-4 to TRBJ1-5; tentatively, D is TRBD1 (5 bases). The CDR3 has 13 residues. V was clipped by 3 bases and J by 7 bases, with 10 bases between them. The CDR3 spells CASSFSGGQPQHF. As DNA, the CDR3 is TGTGCCAGCAGTTTCTCCGGGGGACAGCCCCAGCATTTT.

This rearrangement joins TRBV11-3 to TRBJ1-1, with a tentative D call TRBD1 (6 bases). The CDR3 is made up of 15 amino acids. V lost 6 bases to trimming and J lost 1 base, with 15 bases between them. Germline values: CDR1 SGHNT, CDR2 YENEEA. The CDR3 here is CASSSGRGSNTEAFF. The CDR3, as DNA: TGTGCCAGCAGTTCGGGCAGGGGTTCGAACACTGAAGCTTTCTTT.

The DNA of the CDR3 is TGCGCCAGTAAGCTCGGGACAGGGGACACTGAAGCTTTCTTT. As protein: CASKLGTGDTEAFF. This chain joins TRBV10-1 and TRBJ1-1; 10 nucleotides line up with TRBD1. From germline, CDR1 is WNHNN and CDR2 SYGVQD (reference sequence). The V segment lost 9 bases and the J segment 3 bases; nucleotides outside the gene matches: 7. This CDR3 has 14 amino acids.

The CDR3 DNA sequence: TGTGCCAGCAGCCAAGAGACAGCCGTCTATGGCTACACCTTC. Translating it yields CASSQETAVYGYTF. The gene calls are TRBV14 and TRBJ1-2, with D possibly TRBD1 on 5 matching bases. The CDR3 covers 14 residues. V shed 0 bases and J shed 4 bases, with 9 bases lying between them. The germline gives CDR1 SGHDN, CDR2 FVKESK. Full variable domain (rest looked up from reference TRBV14 and TRBJ1-2): EAGVTQFPSHSVIEKGQTVTLRCDPISGHDNLYWYRRVMGKEIKFLLHFVKESKQDESGMPNNRFLAERTGGTYSTLKVQPAELEDSGVYFCASSQETAVYGYTFGSGTRLTVV.

For the CDR3, the DNA is TGTGCTAGTGGTTTGGGTTCCTCACGGGGCTACACCTTC. Protein product: CASGLGSSRGYTF. This sequence joins TRBV12-5 and TRBJ1-2; D unresolved. The CDR3 loop spans 13 amino acids. V was trimmed by 1 base and J by 8 bases, leaving 11 bases between them. Germline V gene lookup returns CDR1 LGHNT and CDR2 FRNRAP.

V gene TRBV5-1 combines with J gene TRBJ1-4, with a tentative D call TRBD1 (5 bases). The CDR3 is 15 amino acids. The V gene's germline CDR1 is SGHRS and CDR2 YFSETQ. Trimming took 0 bases from V and 8 from J, leaving 14 bases between them. The CDR3 loop reads CASSLEAGQYEKLFF. The CDR3 coding sequence is TGCGCCAGCAGCTTGGAGGCAGGACAATACGAAAAACTGTTTTTT.

The V call is TRBV5-4, the J call TRBJ1-1; 9 bases are a match to TRBD1. The CDR3 length is 14 residues. V shed 4 bases, J shed 10 bases, and the junction held 11 bases outside the gene matches. The germline CDR1 and CDR2 sequences are SGHNT and YYREEE (reference sequence). In DNA form, the CDR3 reads TGTGCCAGCAGCACGACAGGGGGAACACTGGGAGCTTTCTTT. It translates to CASSTTGGTLGAFF.

This chain uses TRBV1 with TRBJ2-3; the D segment call TRBD2 is taken from the table without a DNA check. TRBV1 is a listed pseudogene. CDR3 length: 15 amino acids. The CDR3 sequence: CTSSQWGGATDTQYF. The CDR3 coding sequence is TGCACCAGCAGCCAATGGGGGGGAGCCACAGATACGCAGTATTTT.

The rearrangement joins TRBV14 to TRBJ1-4; perhaps TRBD1 as D (6 bases). Looked up from germline, CDR1 is SGHDN and CDR2 is FVKESK. V gave up 3 bases and J gave up 8 bases, with 22 bases separating them. CDR3 length equals 17 residues. Here the CDR3 DNA reads TGTGCCAGCAGCCAGCTTCGGGACCGTAACAGGGACGAAAAACTGTTTTTT. Its translation is CASSQLRDRNRDEKLFF.

The chain links TRBV2 to TRBJ2-3; 10 bases line up with TRBD2. Germline CDR1 reads SNHLY; CDR2 reads FYNNEI. V trimming: 5 bases; J trimming: 2 bases; junction bases outside the gene matches: 7. The CDR3 is 16 residues long. Here the CDR3 DNA reads TGTGCCAGCAGTCCGGGACTAGCGACAACCACAGATACGCAGTATTTT. As protein: CASSPGLATTTDTQYF.

This rearrangement joins TRBV5-1 to TRBJ1-2, with D possibly TRBD1 on 6 matching bases. The ends were cut back, 0 bases at V and 5 bases at J, with 11 bases in the middle. Germline lookup yields CDR1 SGHRS and CDR2 YFSETQ. The CDR3 has 14 amino acids. This chain's CDR3 is CASSLGTEGYGYTF. The CDR3 DNA reads TGCGCCAGCAGCTTGGGGACAGAGGGATATGGCTACACCTTC. The full variable domain, in which reference TRBV5-1 and TRBJ1-2 provide the parts outside the CDR3, is KAGVTQTPRYLIKTRGQQVTLSCSPISGHRSVSWYQQTPGQGLQFLFEYFSETQRNKGNFPGRFSGRQFSNSRSEMNVSTLELGDSALYLCASSLGTEGYGYTFGSGTRLTVV.

The chain uses TRBV10-1 and TRBJ2-1; D is possibly TRBD2 (6 bases). This CDR3 comprises 14 residues. Trimming shortened V by 5 bases and J by 9 bases, and 17 bases separated the two germline ends. CDR1 and CDR2 from the germline V gene are WNHNN and SYGVQD (reference sequence). CDR3 residues: CASSSPGRLTEQFF. The CDR3 DNA is TGCGCCAGCAGTAGTCCGGGGAGGCTGACTGAGCAGTTCTTC.

The chain carries TRBV7-2 and TRBJ2-7; D possibly corresponds to TRBD2 (6 bases). The V end was cut by 0 bases, the J end by 2 bases, with 14 bases between. Germline CDR1 is SGHTA and CDR2 is FQGNSA. The CDR3 has 16 amino acids. The CDR3 DNA reads as TGTGCCAGCAGCTTAGCTGGGGCTAGCGACACCTACGAGCAGTACTTC. This translates into CASSLAGASDTYEQYF. The variable domain in full, completed from reference TRBV7-2 and TRBJ2-7, reads GAGVSQSPSNKVTEKGKDVELRCDPISGHTALYWYRQSLGQGLEFLIYFQGNSAPDKSGLPSDRFSAERTGGSVSTLTIQRTQQEDSAVYLCASSLAGASDTYEQYFGPGTRLTVT.

The chain combines TRBV7-9 with TRBJ1-1; D not certain. The V gene's germline CDR1 is SEHNR and CDR2 FQNEAQ (reference sequence). CDR3 length equals 14 residues. Deletions cut 3 bases from V and 0 bases from J, with 8 bases between. The CDR3 DNA reads TGTGCCAGCAGCTTGGCACAGTTGAACACTGAAGCTTTCTTT. Protein: CASSLAQLNTEAFF. Full variable domain (missing parts from reference TRBV7-9 and TRBJ1-1): DTGVSQNPRHKITKRGQNVTFRCDPISEHNRLYWYRQTLGQGPEFLTYFQNEAQLEKSRLLSDRFSAERPKGSFSTLEIQRTEQGDSAMYLCASSLAQLNTEAFFGQGTRLTVV.

This clone was found a few times. The rearrangement uses TRBV28 and TRBJ2-1; TRBD1 is a possible D gene (6 bases). The CDR3 length is 13 residues. Germline V gene data show CDR1 as MDHEN and CDR2 as SYDVKM. The V gene lost 6 bases and the J gene lost 8 bases, with 14 bases spanning the gap. The CDR3 spells CASRPQGQYEQFF. The CDR3 DNA reads as TGTGCCAGCAGGCCGCAGGGGCAGTATGAGCAGTTCTTC.